What follows is one TCR beta chain and its context. The antigen is not known. Separate from the roughly 710-subject first cohort, the roughly 110-subject validation cohort was the one that the donors belonged to. Generated by immunoSEQ multiplex PCR, the TCRdb table keeps only in-frame clones and is missing some. Here the sample spans some 78,000 clones, about 96% being singletons. This sample was taken from a study of cytomegalovirus exposure and HLA in healthy donors. Study results and limitations: As confirmed in vitro, three CMV-associated chains were specific for CMV antigens. The investigators catalogued 150 to 200 TCR beta chains as cytomegalovirus-associated.

The CDR3 runs to 13 residues. CDR1 is MNHEY, CDR2 SVGAGI, per germline. The germline V and J ends were trimmed by 6 bases and 4 bases, with 11 bases remaining between them. The sequence was obtained from a man between 18 and 29 years old in good health and CMV-seropositive. V gene TRBV6-5 combines with J gene TRBJ2-3, with D maybe TRBD2 (5 bases). Input material: PBMCs. The CDR3, as DNA: TGTGCCAGCAGAAAAACTAGTTCAGATACGCAGTATTTT. This codes for CASRKTSSDTQYF.